This TCR beta chain was sequenced during a study of blood T cell repertoires in COVID-19. Clones were sequenced by immunoSEQ multiplex PCR, and TCRdb holds only the in-frame ones, with some missing. The table has a few hundred thousand clones, around 91% seen once; the top ten hold approximately 1%. V was pared by 3 bases and J by 5 bases, with 4 bases of the junction left unmatched. The CDR3 contains 13 residues. Germline CDR1 is SGHVS and CDR2 is FQNEAQ. The clonotype was recovered from a man aged 18 to 29 who had recovered from COVID-19. The specimen was PBMCs or T cells enriched from blood (not recorded which). The chain combines TRBV7-8 with TRBJ2-7, with 7 bases fitting TRBD1. DNA of the CDR3: TGTGCCAGCAGCTTTCAACAGGGGAACGAGCAGTACTTC. Its protein is CASSFQQGNEQYF.